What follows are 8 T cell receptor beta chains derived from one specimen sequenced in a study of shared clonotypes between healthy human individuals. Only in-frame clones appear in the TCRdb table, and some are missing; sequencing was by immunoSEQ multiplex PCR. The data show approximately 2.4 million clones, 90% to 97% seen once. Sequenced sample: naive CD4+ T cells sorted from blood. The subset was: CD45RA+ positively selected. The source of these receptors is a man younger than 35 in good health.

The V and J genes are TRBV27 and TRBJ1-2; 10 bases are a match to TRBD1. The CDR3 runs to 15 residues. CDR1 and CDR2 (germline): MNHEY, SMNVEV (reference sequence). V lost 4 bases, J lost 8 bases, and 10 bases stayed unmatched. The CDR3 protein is CASSSPGQGYWGYTF. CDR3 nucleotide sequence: TGTGCCAGCAGTTCGCCGGGACAGGGGTATTGGGGCTACACCTTC.

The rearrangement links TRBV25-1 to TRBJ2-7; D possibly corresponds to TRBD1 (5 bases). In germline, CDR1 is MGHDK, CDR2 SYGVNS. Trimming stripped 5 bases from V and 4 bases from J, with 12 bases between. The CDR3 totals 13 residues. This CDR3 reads CASSNPTVYEQYF. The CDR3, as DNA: TGTGCCAGCAGTAACCCGACAGTTTACGAGCAGTACTTC.

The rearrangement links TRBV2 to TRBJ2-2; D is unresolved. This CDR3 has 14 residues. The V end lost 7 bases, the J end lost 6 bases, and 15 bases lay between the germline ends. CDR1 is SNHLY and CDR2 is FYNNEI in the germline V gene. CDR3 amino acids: CASKAERSPGELFF. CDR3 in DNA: TGTGCCAGCAAGGCGGAACGCAGCCCCGGGGAGCTGTTTTTT. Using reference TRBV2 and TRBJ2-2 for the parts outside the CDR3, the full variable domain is EPEVTQTPSHQVTQMGQEVILRCVPISNHLYFYWYRQILGQKVEFLVSFYNNEISEKSEIFDDQFSVERPDGSNFTLKIRSTKLEDSAMYFCASKAERSPGELFFGEGSRLTVL.

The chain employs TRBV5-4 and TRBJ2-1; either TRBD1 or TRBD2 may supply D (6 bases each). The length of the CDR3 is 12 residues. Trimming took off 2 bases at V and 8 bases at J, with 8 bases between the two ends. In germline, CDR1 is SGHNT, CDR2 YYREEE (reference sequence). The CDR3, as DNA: TGTGCCAGCAGCTTACGGGGGCATGAGCAGTTCTTC. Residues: CASSLRGHEQFF.

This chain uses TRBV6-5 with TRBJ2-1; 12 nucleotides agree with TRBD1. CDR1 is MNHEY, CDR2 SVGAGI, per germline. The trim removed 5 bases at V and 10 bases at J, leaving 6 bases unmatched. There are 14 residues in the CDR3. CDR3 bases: TGTGCCAGCAGTGTCCGGGACAGGGGGCGAGAGCAGTTCTTC. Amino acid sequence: CASSVRDRGREQFF.

The CDR3 here is CASSSSQGVGFNEQFF. The CDR3 region has the DNA TGTGCCAGCAGTTCTTCCCAGGGGGTAGGTTTTAATGAGCAGTTCTTC. The rearrangement uses TRBV6-6 and TRBJ2-1; 7 bases fit TRBD1. V gave up 4 bases and J gave up 7 bases; unmatched junction bases: 13. CDR3 length: 16 residues. The germline CDR1 and CDR2 sequences are MNHNY and SVGAGI (reference sequence).

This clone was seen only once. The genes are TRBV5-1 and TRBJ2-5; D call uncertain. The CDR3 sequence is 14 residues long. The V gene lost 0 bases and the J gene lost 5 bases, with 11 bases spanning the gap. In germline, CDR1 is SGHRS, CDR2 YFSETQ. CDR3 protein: CASSLESYQETQYF. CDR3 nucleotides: TGCGCCAGCAGCTTGGAATCTTATCAGGAGACCCAGTACTTC.

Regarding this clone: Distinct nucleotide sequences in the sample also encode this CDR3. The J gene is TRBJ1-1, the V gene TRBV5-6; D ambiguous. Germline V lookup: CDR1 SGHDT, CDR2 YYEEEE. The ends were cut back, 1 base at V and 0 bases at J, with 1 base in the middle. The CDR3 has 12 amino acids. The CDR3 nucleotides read TGTGCCAGCAGCTTGATGAACACTGAAGCTTTCTTT. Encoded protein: CASSLMNTEAFF.